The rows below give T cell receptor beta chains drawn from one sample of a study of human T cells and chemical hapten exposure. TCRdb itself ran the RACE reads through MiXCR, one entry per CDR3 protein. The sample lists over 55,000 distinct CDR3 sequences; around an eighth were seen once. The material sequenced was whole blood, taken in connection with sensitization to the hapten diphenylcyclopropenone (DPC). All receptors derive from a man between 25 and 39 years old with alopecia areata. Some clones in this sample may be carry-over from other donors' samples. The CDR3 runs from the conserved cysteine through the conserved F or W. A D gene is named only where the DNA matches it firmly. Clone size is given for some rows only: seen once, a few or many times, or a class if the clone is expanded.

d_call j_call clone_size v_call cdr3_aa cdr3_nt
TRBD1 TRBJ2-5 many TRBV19 CASSINRGRETQYF TGTGCCAGTAGTATAAACAGGGGTAGGGAGACCCAGTACTTC
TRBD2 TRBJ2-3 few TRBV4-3 CASSQDPSGSDTQYF TGCGCCAGCAGCCAAGATCCTAGCGGGTCCGATACGCAGTATTTT
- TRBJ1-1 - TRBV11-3 CASSLGLGAEAFF TGTGCCAGCAGCTTAGGACTCGGGGCTGAAGCTTTCTTT
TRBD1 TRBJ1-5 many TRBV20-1 CSARDRQGGFFSNQPQHF TGCAGTGCTAGAGATCGGCAGGGGGGATTCTTTAGCAATCAGCCCCAGCATTTT
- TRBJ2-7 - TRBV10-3 CAISERGSSYEQYF TGTGCCATCAGTGAGAGAGGAAGCTCCTACGAGCAGTACTTC
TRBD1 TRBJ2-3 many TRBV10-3 CAINLGTGRTDTQYF TGTGCCATCAACCTAGGGACAGGTCGCACAGATACGCAGTATTTT
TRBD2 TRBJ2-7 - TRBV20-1 CSAILAGRPEQYF TGCAGTGCTATACTAGCGGGGCGGCCCGAGCAGTACTTC
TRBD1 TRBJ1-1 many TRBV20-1 CSASRTGTEAFF TGCAGTGCTAGTAGGACAGGGACTGAAGCTTTCTTT
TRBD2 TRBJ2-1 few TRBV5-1 CASRFSGGTSEQFF TGCGCCAGCAGGTTTAGCGGGGGCACTTCTGAGCAGTTCTTC
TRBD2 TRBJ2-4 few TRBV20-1 CSASKAGLAKNIQYF TGCAGTGCTAGTAAAGCGGGGTTAGCCAAAAACATTCAGTACTTC
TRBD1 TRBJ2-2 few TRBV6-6 CASQGAGELFF TGTGCCAGCCAGGGGGCCGGGGAGCTGTTTTTT
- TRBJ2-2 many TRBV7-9 CASSSRALTRNTGELFF TGTGCCAGCAGCTCGCGGGCCTTAACCCGGAACACCGGGGAGCTGTTTTTT
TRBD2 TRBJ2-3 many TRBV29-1 CSAPVAGGTDTQYF TGCAGCGCTCCAGTAGCGGGGGGTACAGATACGCAGTATTTT
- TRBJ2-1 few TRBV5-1 CASTRGNEQFF TGCGCCAGCACCAGGGGCAATGAGCAGTTCTTC
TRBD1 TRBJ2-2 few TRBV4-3 CASSQARTGAGGELFF TGCGCCAGCAGCCAAGCAAGGACAGGGGCAGGCGGGGAGCTGTTTTTT
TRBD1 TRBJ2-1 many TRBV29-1 CSVALTTGTGGNEQFF TGCAGCGTTGCTTTGACCACCGGGACAGGTGGCAATGAGCAGTTCTTC
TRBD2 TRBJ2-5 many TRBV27 CASSPGLAGLGETQYF TGTGCCAGCAGTCCGGGACTAGCGGGGCTCGGGGAGACCCAGTACTTC
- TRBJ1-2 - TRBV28 CASSTTISMSYTF TGTGCCAGCAGTACGACAATCTCCATGAGCTACACCTTC
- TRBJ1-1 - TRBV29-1 CSVHRVMNTEAFF TGCAGCGTTCACAGGGTTATGAACACTGAAGCTTTCTTT
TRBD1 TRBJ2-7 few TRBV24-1 CATSDRTGVTYEQYF TGTGCCACCAGTGACCGGACAGGGGTTACCTACGAGCAGTACTTC
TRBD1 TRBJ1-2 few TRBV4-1 CASSQDAWETGNYGYTF TGCGCCAGCAGCCAAGATGCTTGGGAGACAGGGAACTATGGCTACACCTTC
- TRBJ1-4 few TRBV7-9 CASSQGGEKLFF TGTGCCAGCAGTCAGGGAGGGGAAAAACTGTTTTTT
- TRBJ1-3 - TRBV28 CASRAQGLSGNTIYF TGTGCCAGCAGGGCACAGGGACTCTCTGGAAACACCATATATTTT
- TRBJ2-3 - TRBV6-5 CASSYSWGDTQYF TGTGCCAGCAGTTACTCGTGGGGGGATACGCAGTATTTT
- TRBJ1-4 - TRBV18 CASSRQWNEKLFF TGTGCCAGCTCGCGACAGTGGAATGAAAAACTGTTTTTT
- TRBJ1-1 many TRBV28 CASSSTVKAFF TGTGCCAGCAGTTCGACAGTTAAGGCTTTCTTT
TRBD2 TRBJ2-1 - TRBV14 CASSPPGLVYNEQFF TGTGCCAGCAGCCCTCCGGGACTAGTCTACAATGAGCAGTTCTTC
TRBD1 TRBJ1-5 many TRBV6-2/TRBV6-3 CASSYPPGGINQPQHF TGTGCCAGCAGTTACCCTCCAGGGGGGATAAATCAGCCCCAGCATTTT
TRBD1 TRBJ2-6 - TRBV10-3 CAISDPGTGALGANVLTF TGTGCCATCAGTGACCCCGGGACAGGGGCTCTGGGAGCCAACGTCCTGACTTTC
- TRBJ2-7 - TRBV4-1 CASSQTSLGTYEQYF TGCGCCAGCAGCCAAACATCTCTGGGGACATACGAGCAGTACTTC
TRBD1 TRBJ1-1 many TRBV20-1 CSASRFHTPRDRDSEAFF TGCAGTGCTAGCCGCTTCCACACTCCCCGGGACAGGGATTCTGAAGCTTTCTTT
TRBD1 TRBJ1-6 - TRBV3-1 CASSQSTGGHSPLHF TGTGCCAGCAGCCAAAGTACAGGGGGCCACTCACCCCTCCACTTT
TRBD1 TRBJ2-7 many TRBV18 CASGDRESYEQYF TGTGCCAGCGGGGACAGGGAATCCTACGAGCAGTACTTC
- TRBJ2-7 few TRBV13 CASSLGARSYEQYF TGTGCCAGCAGCTTGGGGGCGAGGTCCTACGAGCAGTACTTC
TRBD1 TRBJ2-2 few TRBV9 CASKPTGAATGELFF TGTGCCAGCAAACCAACAGGGGCCGCCACCGGGGAGCTGTTTTTT
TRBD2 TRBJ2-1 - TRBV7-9 CASSLDGAGGNEQFF TGTGCCAGCAGCTTAGATGGCGCGGGGGGCAATGAGCAGTTCTTC
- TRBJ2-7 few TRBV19 CASSRGTYEQYF TGTGCCAGTAGCAGAGGGACCTACGAGCAGTACTTC
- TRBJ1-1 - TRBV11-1 CASSLARENTEAFF TGTGCCAGCAGCTTAGCCAGGGAGAACACTGAAGCTTTCTTT
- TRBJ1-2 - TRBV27 CATSLRRPSPTGYTF TGTGCCACCTCCTTGCGACGTCCATCCCCCACGGGCTACACCTTC
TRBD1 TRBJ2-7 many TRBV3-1 CASVASGTGSYEQYF TGTGCCAGCGTCGCCTCCGGGACAGGCTCCTACGAGCAGTACTTC
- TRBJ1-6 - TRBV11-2 CASSAMDRYSPLHF TGTGCCAGCAGCGCAATGGACAGATATTCACCCCTCCACTTT
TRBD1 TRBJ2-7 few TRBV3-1 CASSQGQGTYEQYF TGTGCCAGCAGCCAAGGACAGGGAACCTACGAGCAGTACTTC
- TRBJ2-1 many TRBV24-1 CATSVGAHPYNEQFF TGTGCCACCAGTGTAGGGGCCCACCCCTACAATGAGCAGTTCTTC
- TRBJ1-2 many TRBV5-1 CASSIQSSGYGYTF TGCGCCAGCAGCATACAAAGTTCAGGCTATGGCTACACCTTC
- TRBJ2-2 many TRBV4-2 CASSQEVGADTGELFF TGTGCCAGCAGCCAAGAGGTGGGGGCGGACACCGGGGAGCTGTTTTTT
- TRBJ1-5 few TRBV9 CASSRQVNQPQHF TGTGCCAGCAGTCGACAGGTTAATCAGCCCCAGCATTTT
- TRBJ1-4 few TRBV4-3 CASSQGAGRGAEKLFF TGCGCCAGCAGCCAGGGGGCAGGTCGAGGAGCTGAAAAACTGTTTTTT
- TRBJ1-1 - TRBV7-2 CASSGGGGNTEAFF TGTGCCAGCAGCGGGGGAGGAGGTAACACTGAAGCTTTCTTT
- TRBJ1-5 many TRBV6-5 CASSSLKSNQPQHF TGTGCCAGCAGTTCCCTCAAGAGCAATCAGCCCCAGCATTTT
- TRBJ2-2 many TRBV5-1 CASSLERPRGLSAGELFF TGCGCCAGCAGCTTGGAGCGGCCCAGGGGCCTTAGCGCCGGGGAGCTGTTTTTT
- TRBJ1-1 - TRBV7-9 CAHERARGAFF TGTGCCCACGAGAGAGCGAGGGGAGCTTTCTTT
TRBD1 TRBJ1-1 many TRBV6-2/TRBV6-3 CASSAIWDSEAFF TGTGCCAGCAGCGCAATATGGGACAGTGAAGCTTTCTTT
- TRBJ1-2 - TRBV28 CASSYAGRYTF TGTGCCAGCAGTTATGCTGGGAGGTACACCTTC
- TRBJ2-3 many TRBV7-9 CASSLGHSGGTDTQYF TGTGCCAGCAGCTTAGGGCATTCGGGCGGTACAGATACGCAGTATTTT
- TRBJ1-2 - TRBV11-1 CASSLDYYSNYGYTF TGTGCCAGCAGCTTAGACTATTACTCTAACTATGGCTACACCTTC
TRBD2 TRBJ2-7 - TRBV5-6 CASSLALAGNEQYF TGTGCCAGCAGCTTGGCCCTAGCGGGGAACGAGCAGTACTTC
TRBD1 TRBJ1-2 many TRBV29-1 CSVGQGVGYGYTF TGCAGCGTCGGACAGGGAGTGGGCTATGGCTACACCTTC
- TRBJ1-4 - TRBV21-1 CASSKRVPTGDNEKLFF TGTGCCAGCAGCAAACGGGTCCCGACAGGGGATAATGAAAAACTGTTTTTT
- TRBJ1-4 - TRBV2 CASSSQYNEKLFF TGTGCCAGCAGCTCTCAGTATAATGAAAAACTGTTTTTT
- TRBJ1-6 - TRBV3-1 CASSRVTGNNSPLHF TGTGCCAGCAGCCGAGTTACAGGGAATAATTCACCCCTCCACTTT